The present TCR delta chain was sequenced within a study of gamma-delta T cells after stem cell transplantation. The trim removed 4 bases at V and 4 bases at J, leaving 22 bases unmatched. CDR1 and CDR2 from the germline V gene are TSWWSYY and QGS. The CDR3 runs to 20 residues. TCRdb made new clone calls on the RT-PCR reads using CATT. The sample includes hundreds of delta-chain clones, about 40% seen only once; the top ten take approximately 70%. The chain carries TRDV1 and TRDJ1, with TRDD3 matching 9 bases. This clonotype was sampled from a human donor. It is not recorded whose cells these are; they may come from a transplant donor. Source material: gamma-delta T cells. CDR3 amino acids: CALGGPPGYWGTIPFDKLIF. The CDR3 DNA follows: TGTGCTCTTGGGGGCCCACCTGGGTACTGGGGGACCATCCCTTTCGATAAACTCATCTTT.